This section outlines one T cell receptor (beta chain) sequence together with its context. Its target is not known. The data originate from a study of T cell responses to AZD1222 COVID-19 vaccine. In germline, CDR1 is SGDLS, CDR2 YYNGEE. J was trimmed by 8 bases and V by 2 bases; bases with no gene match: 4. The CDR3 loop spans 13 amino acids. Second doses that came at about 4 or about 12 weeks were put together. Produced via immunoSEQ multiplex PCR; TCRdb's table is partial and in-frame only. This repertoire shows approximately 150,000 clones, more than 70% found once; its top ten account for over 4.5%. Study-wide results and caveats: Elevations in Spike-specific TCR breadth and depth followed administration of two AZD1222 doses. Per reports, nearly half of all spike-specific TCRs target regions that are unmutated in variants. A mostly white British donor set with more females was recruited, and clonal diversity was possibly underestimated.

This material consisted of peripheral blood, taken 28 days after the second AZD1222 dose. The sequence was obtained from an adult who received the AZD1222 COVID-19 vaccine. V is TRBV9 and J is TRBJ1-2, with TRBD1 matching 9 bases. CDR3 in amino acids: CASSVDRGGGYTF. CDR3 coding DNA: TGTGCCAGCAGCGTGGACAGGGGAGGAGGCTACACCTTC.